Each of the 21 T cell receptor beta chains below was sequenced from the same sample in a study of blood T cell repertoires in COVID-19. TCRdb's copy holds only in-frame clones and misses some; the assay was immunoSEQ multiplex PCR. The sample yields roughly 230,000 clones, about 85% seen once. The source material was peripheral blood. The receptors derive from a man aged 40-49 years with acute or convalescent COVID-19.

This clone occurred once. Here the CDR3 DNA reads TGTGCCAGCAGCTTAGGAGGCGACGCTAACTATGGCTACACCTTC. Amino acids: CASSLGGDANYGYTF. The chain joins TRBV7-9 to TRBJ1-2; D remains unclear. The V gene's germline CDR1 is SEHNR and CDR2 FQNEAQ (reference sequence). V lost 1 base to trimming and J lost 0 bases, with 9 bases between them. The CDR3 sequence is 15 residues long.

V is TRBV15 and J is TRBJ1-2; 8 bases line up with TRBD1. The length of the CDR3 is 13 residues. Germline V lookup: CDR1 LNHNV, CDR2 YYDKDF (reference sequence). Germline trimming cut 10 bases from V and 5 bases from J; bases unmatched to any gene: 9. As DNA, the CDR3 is TGTGCCATTGGACAGGGTGGAGGGTATGGCTACACCTTC. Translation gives CAIGQGGGYGYTF.

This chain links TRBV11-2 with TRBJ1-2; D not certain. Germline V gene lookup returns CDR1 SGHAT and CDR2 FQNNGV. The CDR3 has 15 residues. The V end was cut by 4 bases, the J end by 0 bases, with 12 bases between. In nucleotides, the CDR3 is TGTGCCAGCAGCTCCTTAGAAACAGCTAACTATGGCTACACCTTC. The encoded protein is CASSSLETANYGYTF.

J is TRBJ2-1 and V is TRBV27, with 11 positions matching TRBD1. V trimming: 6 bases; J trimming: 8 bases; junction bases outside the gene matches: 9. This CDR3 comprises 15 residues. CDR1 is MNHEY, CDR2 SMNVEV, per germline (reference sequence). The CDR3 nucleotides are TGTGCCAGCAGGAGGGTGGACAGGGGGCGTGATGAGCAGTTCTTC. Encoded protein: CASRRVDRGRDEQFF.

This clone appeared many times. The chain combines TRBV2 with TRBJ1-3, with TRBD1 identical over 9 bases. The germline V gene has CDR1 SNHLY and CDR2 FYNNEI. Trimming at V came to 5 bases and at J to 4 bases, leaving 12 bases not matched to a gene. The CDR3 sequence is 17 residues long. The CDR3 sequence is CASSSPGQGSFGNTIYF. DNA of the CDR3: TGTGCCAGCAGTTCCCCGGGACAGGGATCGTTCGGAAACACCATATATTTT.

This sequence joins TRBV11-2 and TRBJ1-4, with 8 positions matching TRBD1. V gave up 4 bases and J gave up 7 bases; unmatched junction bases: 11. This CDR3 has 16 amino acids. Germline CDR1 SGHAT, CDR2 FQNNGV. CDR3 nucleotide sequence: TGTGCCAGCAGCTCAACACTCCAGGGGGCCCTTGAAAAACTGTTTTTT. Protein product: CASSSTLQGALEKLFF. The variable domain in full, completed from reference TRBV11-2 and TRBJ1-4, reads EAGVAQSPRYKIIEKRQSVAFWCNPISGHATLYWYQQILGQGPKLLIQFQNNGVVDDSQLPKDRFSAERLKGVDSTLKIQPAKLEDSAVYLCASSSTLQGALEKLFFGSGTQLSVL.

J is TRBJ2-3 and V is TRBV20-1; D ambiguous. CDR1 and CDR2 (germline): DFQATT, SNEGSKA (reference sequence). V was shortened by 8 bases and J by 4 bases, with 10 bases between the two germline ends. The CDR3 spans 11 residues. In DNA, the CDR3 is TGCAGTACCCAATACTCAGATACGCAGTATTTT. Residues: CSTQYSDTQYF.

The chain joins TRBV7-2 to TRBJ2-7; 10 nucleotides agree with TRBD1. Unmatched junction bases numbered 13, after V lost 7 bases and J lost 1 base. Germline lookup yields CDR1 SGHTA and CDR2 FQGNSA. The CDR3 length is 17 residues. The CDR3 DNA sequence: TGTGCCAGCACCGAGGGACAGGGGAGGACCTTGTCCTACGAGCAGTACTTC. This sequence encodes CASTEGQGRTLSYEQYF.

The CDR3 bases are TGCGCCAGCAGCAGGACAGGGGACACTGAAGCTTTCTTT. Translated, it gives CASSRTGDTEAFF. This chain uses TRBV10-1 with TRBJ1-1; 9 bases are shared with TRBD1. CDR3 size: 13 residues. Germline assignment: CDR1 WNHNN and CDR2 SYGVQD (reference sequence). V dropped 6 bases and J dropped 3; count of bases not matched to a gene: 2.

The CDR3 is CASSAGSNTEAFF. CDR3 DNA: TGTGCCAGCTCGGCAGGGTCGAACACTGAAGCTTTCTTT. V is TRBV6-5 and J is TRBJ1-1; D possibly corresponds to TRBD1 (5 bases). V was cut by 8 bases and J by 1 base, with 11 bases left in between. The CDR3 runs 13 residues. Germline lookup yields CDR1 MNHEY and CDR2 SVGAGI.

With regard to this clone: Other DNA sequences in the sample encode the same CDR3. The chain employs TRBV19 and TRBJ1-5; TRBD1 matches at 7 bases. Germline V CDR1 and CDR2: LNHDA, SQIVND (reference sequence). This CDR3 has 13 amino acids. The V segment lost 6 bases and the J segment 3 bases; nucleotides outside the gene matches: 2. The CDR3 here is CASRGQFNQPQHF. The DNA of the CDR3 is TGTGCCAGTAGGGGACAGTTCAATCAGCCCCAGCATTTT.

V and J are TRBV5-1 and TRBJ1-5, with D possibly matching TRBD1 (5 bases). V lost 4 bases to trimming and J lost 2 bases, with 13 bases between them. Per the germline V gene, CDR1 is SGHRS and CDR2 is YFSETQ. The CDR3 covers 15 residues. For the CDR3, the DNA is TGCGCCAGCAGCCTACAGGAATTGGGCAATCAGCCCCAGCATTTT. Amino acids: CASSLQELGNQPQHF.

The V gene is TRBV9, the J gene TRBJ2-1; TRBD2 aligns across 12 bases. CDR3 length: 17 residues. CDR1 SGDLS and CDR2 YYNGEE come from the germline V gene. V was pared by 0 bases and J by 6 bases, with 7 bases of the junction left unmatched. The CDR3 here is CASSVGAGLAGSNEQFF. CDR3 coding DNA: TGTGCCAGCAGCGTAGGAGCCGGACTAGCGGGGTCCAATGAGCAGTTCTTC.

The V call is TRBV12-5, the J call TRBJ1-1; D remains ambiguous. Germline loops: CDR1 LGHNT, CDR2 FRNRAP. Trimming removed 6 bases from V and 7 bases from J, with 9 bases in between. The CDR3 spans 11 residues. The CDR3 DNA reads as TGTGCTAGTGGCACTTACTATGAAGCTTTCTTT. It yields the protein CASGTYYEAFF.

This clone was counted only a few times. CDR3 sequence: CASSPGFGRDNYGYTF. DNA of the CDR3: TGTGCCAGTAGCCCCGGGTTCGGGCGGGACAACTATGGCTACACCTTC. The chain combines TRBV19 with TRBJ1-2, with D possibly being TRBD1 (5 bases). The CDR3 spans 16 residues. V dropped 6 bases and J dropped 2 bases, with 19 bases sitting between them. Germline V gives CDR1 LNHDA, CDR2 SQIVND (reference sequence).

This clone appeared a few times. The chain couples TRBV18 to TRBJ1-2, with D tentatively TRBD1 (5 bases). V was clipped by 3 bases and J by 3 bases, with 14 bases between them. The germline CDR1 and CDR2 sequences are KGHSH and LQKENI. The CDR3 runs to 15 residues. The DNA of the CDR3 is TGTGCCAGCTCACCTCTGCAGGGCTTAGACTATGGCTACACCTTC. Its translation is CASSPLQGLDYGYTF.

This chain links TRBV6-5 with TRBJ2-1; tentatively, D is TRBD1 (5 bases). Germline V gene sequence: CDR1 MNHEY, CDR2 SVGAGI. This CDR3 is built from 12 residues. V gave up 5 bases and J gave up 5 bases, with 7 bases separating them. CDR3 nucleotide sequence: TGTGCCAGCAGTAGGGGAAACAATGAGCAGTTCTTC. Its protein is CASSRGNNEQFF.

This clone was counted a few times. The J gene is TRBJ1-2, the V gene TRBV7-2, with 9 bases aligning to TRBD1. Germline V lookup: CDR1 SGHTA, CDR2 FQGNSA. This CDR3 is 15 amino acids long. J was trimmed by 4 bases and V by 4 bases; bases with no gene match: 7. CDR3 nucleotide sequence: TGTGCCAGCAGCTCCGGACAGGGGAGGGTCTATGGCTACACCTTC. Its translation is CASSSGQGRVYGYTF.

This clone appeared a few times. CDR3 DNA: TGTGCCAGCAGTGTAGGGGGTCAGCCCCAGCATTTT. It yields the protein CASSVGGQPQHF. J is TRBJ1-5 and V is TRBV7-9; TRBD1 might be the D (6 bases). The V and J ends lost 6 bases and 6 bases respectively, with 9 bases between them. The CDR3 contains 12 residues. Per the germline V gene, CDR1 is SEHNR and CDR2 is FQNEAQ (reference sequence). Using reference TRBV7-9 and TRBJ1-5 for the parts outside the CDR3, the full variable domain is DTGVSQNPRHKITKRGQNVTFRCDPISEHNRLYWYRQTLGQGPEFLTYFQNEAQLEKSRLLSDRFSAERPKGSFSTLEIQRTEQGDSAMYLCASSVGGQPQHFGDGTRLSIL.

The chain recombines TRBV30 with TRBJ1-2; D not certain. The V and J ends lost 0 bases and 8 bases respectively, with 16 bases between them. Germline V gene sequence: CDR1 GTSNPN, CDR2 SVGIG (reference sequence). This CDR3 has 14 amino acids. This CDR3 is CAWSVTRTGGGYTF. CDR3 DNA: TGTGCCTGGAGTGTAACCCGGACTGGAGGGGGCTACACCTTC.

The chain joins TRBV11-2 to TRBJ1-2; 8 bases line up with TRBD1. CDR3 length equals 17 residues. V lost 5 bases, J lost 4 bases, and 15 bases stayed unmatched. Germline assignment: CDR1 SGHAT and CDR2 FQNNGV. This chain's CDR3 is CASSTSRPGGETYGYTF. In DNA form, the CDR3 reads TGTGCCAGCAGCACCTCTAGGCCAGGGGGCGAGACCTATGGCTACACCTTC.